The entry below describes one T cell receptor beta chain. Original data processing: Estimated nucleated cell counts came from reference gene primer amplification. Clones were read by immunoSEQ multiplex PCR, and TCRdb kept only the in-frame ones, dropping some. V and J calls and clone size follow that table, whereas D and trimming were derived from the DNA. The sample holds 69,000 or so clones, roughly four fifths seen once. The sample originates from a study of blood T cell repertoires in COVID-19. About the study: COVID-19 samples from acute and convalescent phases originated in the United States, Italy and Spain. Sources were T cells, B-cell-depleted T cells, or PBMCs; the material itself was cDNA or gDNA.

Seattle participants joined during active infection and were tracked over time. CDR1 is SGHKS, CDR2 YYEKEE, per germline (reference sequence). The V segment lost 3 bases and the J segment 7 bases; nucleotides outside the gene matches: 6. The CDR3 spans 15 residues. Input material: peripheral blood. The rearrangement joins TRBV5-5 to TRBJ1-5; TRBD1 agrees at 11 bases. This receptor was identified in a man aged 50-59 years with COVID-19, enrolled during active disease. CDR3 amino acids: CASSSDRGRGQPQHF. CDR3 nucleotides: TGTGCCAGCAGCTCGGACAGGGGGCGCGGACAGCCCCAGCATTTT.